Listed below are T cell receptor beta chains from one sample, sequenced in a study of blood T cell repertoires in COVID-19. Assay: immunoSEQ multiplex PCR; the TCRdb copy retains only in-frame clones and omits some. The table lists approximately 290,000 clones, approximately 91% of them singletons. The specimen was peripheral blood. Receptor source: a woman between 55 and 75 years old with acute or convalescent COVID-19. The CDR3 runs from the conserved cysteine through the conserved F or W. Fields, in order: J gene, D gene, clone size, V gene, CDR3 protein, CDR3 DNA. The D gene is left open where the match is weak. Rows may omit the clone size; those that give it use once, few, many or a size class.

j_call: TRBJ2-1; d_call: NA; clone_size: once; v_call: TRBV11-2; cdr3_aa: CASSPALALSYNEQFF; cdr3_nt: TGTGCCAGCAGCCCCGCATTAGCGCTCTCCTACAATGAGCAGTTCTTC
j_call: TRBJ1-1; d_call: NA; clone_size: NA; v_call: TRBV9; cdr3_aa: CASGGSEAFF; cdr3_nt: TGTGCCAGCGGGGGGTCTGAAGCTTTCTTT
j_call: TRBJ2-7; d_call: TRBD1; clone_size: NA; v_call: TRBV5-8; cdr3_aa: CASRLTRDRDQQYF; cdr3_nt: TGTGCCAGCAGACTAACCCGGGACAGGGACCAGCAGTACTTC
j_call: TRBJ2-6; d_call: NA; clone_size: NA; v_call: TRBV6-2/TRBV6-3; cdr3_aa: CASSYRGLAGANVLTF; cdr3_nt: TGTGCCAGCAGTTACAGGGGGTTAGCTGGGGCCAACGTCCTGACTTTC
j_call: TRBJ2-3; d_call: NA; clone_size: NA; v_call: TRBV10-3; cdr3_aa: CAIRSQAETTDTQYF; cdr3_nt: TGTGCCATCAGATCTCAAGCCGAAACCACAGATACGCAGTATTTT
j_call: TRBJ1-6; d_call: NA; clone_size: once; v_call: TRBV11-3; cdr3_aa: CASNRLSSYNSPLHF; cdr3_nt: TGTGCCAGCAACCGACTGAGCTCCTATAATTCACCCCTCCACTTT
j_call: TRBJ1-1; d_call: NA; clone_size: NA; v_call: TRBV25-1; cdr3_aa: CASRGRVRGAVNTEAFF; cdr3_nt: TGTGCCAGCAGAGGTAGGGTCAGGGGCGCGGTAAACACTGAAGCTTTCTTT
j_call: TRBJ1-6; d_call: NA; clone_size: NA; v_call: TRBV9; cdr3_aa: CASSVDRDYSPLHF; cdr3_nt: TGTGCCAGCAGCGTAGACAGGGATTATTCACCCCTCCACTTT
j_call: TRBJ1-1; d_call: NA; clone_size: few; v_call: TRBV7-9; cdr3_aa: CASSLEGVWGYTEAFF; cdr3_nt: TGTGCCAGCAGCCTAGAGGGGGTGTGGGGTTACACTGAAGCTTTCTTT
j_call: TRBJ2-1; d_call: NA; clone_size: NA; v_call: TRBV3-1/TRBV3-2; cdr3_aa: CASSQINYNEQFF; cdr3_nt: TGCGCCAGCAGCCAAATCAATTACAATGAGCAGTTCTTC
j_call: TRBJ2-7; d_call: TRBD1; clone_size: NA; v_call: TRBV28; cdr3_aa: CASRKGTGLYEQYF; cdr3_nt: TGTGCCAGCAGAAAAGGGACAGGTCTTTACGAGCAGTACTTC
j_call: TRBJ1-2; d_call: NA; clone_size: once; v_call: TRBV18; cdr3_aa: CASSPGQDHGYTF; cdr3_nt: TGTGCCAGCTCACCAGGACAAGACCATGGCTACACCTTC
j_call: TRBJ2-6; d_call: TRBD1; clone_size: NA; v_call: TRBV7-3; cdr3_aa: CASSPTGQGLSGANVLTF; cdr3_nt: TGTGCCAGCAGCCCCACTGGACAGGGACTCTCTGGGGCCAACGTCCTGACTTTC
j_call: TRBJ2-1; d_call: TRBD2; clone_size: NA; v_call: TRBV5-4; cdr3_aa: CASSYGTSGDNEQFF; cdr3_nt: TGTGCCAGCAGCTACGGGACTAGCGGCGACAATGAGCAGTTCTTC
j_call: TRBJ1-5; d_call: NA; clone_size: few; v_call: TRBV28; cdr3_aa: CASSSPGPGSNQPQHF; cdr3_nt: TGTGCCAGCAGTTCCCCGGGTCCAGGGAGCAATCAGCCCCAGCATTTT
j_call: TRBJ1-5; d_call: TRBD1; clone_size: NA; v_call: TRBV5-5; cdr3_aa: CASSWGQGLYQPQHF; cdr3_nt: TGTGCCAGCAGCTGGGGACAGGGACTGTATCAGCCCCAGCATTTT
j_call: TRBJ2-3; d_call: TRBD2; clone_size: once; v_call: TRBV14; cdr3_aa: CASSQDSRLAGVDTQYF; cdr3_nt: TGTGCCAGCAGCCAAGATAGTAGACTAGCGGGAGTGGATACGCAGTATTTT
j_call: TRBJ2-1; d_call: TRBD2; clone_size: NA; v_call: TRBV28; cdr3_aa: CASTPLAGGSQSYNEQFF; cdr3_nt: TGTGCCAGCACCCCACTAGCGGGAGGGAGCCAATCCTACAATGAGCAGTTCTTC
j_call: TRBJ1-3; d_call: NA; clone_size: NA; v_call: TRBV5-1; cdr3_aa: CASSLATGNTIYF; cdr3_nt: TGCGCCAGCAGCTTGGCCACTGGAAACACCATATATTTT
j_call: TRBJ2-5; d_call: NA; clone_size: NA; v_call: TRBV5-1; cdr3_aa: CASTFLDSQETQYF; cdr3_nt: TGCGCCAGCACCTTCCTGGACAGCCAAGAGACCCAGTACTTC
j_call: TRBJ1-1; d_call: NA; clone_size: NA; v_call: TRBV5-4; cdr3_aa: CASSLARGPNTEAFF; cdr3_nt: TGTGCCAGCAGCTTGGCGCGGGGACCGAACACTGAAGCTTTCTTT
j_call: TRBJ1-6; d_call: TRBD1; clone_size: NA; v_call: TRBV15; cdr3_aa: CATSPRGQGYSPLHF; cdr3_nt: TGTGCCACCAGCCCCCGGGGACAGGGATATTCACCCCTCCACTTT
j_call: TRBJ1-5; d_call: TRBD1; clone_size: NA; v_call: TRBV4-1; cdr3_aa: CASSQVDRGSNQPQHF; cdr3_nt: TGCGCCAGCAGCCAAGTAGACAGGGGAAGCAATCAGCCCCAGCATTTT
j_call: TRBJ2-2; d_call: NA; clone_size: NA; v_call: TRBV5-1; cdr3_aa: CASSPPQGTGELFF; cdr3_nt: TGCGCCAGCAGCCCACCACAGGGTACCGGGGAGCTGTTTTTT
j_call: TRBJ1-1; d_call: NA; clone_size: once; v_call: TRBV2; cdr3_aa: CASSVQMNTEAFF; cdr3_nt: TGTGCCAGCAGTGTTCAGATGAACACTGAAGCTTTCTTT
j_call: TRBJ2-5; d_call: TRBD2; clone_size: NA; v_call: TRBV11-2; cdr3_aa: CASSLGSGAHQETQYF; cdr3_nt: TGTGCCAGCAGCTTAGGTAGCGGGGCCCACCAAGAGACCCAGTACTTC